These T cell receptor beta chains were read from a single sample in a study of cytomegalovirus exposure and HLA in healthy donors. Some clones are missing from TCRdb's copy, which holds only in-frame ones; the method was immunoSEQ multiplex PCR. Of about 120,000 clones in the sample, around 75% are singletons; the top ten hold less than 2.5%. Material for sequencing was PBMCs. The receptors shown here come from a man aged 25 to 45 in good health and CMV-seronegative. CDR3s include the opening cysteine and the closing phenylalanine or tryptophan. A D gene is named only where the DNA matches it firmly. Not all rows give a size; the values are once, few, many and, for expanded clones, a class.

j_call v_call d_call clone_size cdr3_aa cdr3_nt
TRBJ2-7 TRBV18 TRBD1 few CASSPPSRTGYEQYF TGTGCCAGCTCACCTCCTTCCCGGACAGGGTACGAGCAGTACTTC
TRBJ1-1 TRBV7-9 TRBD1 - CASSLVGTAPEAFF TGTGCCAGCAGCTTAGTTGGGACAGCACCTGAAGCTTTCTTT
TRBJ1-5 TRBV7-2 - - CASSRQDTSNQPQHF TGTGCCAGCAGCCGGCAGGACACTAGCAATCAGCCCCAGCATTTT
TRBJ2-7 TRBV28 - - CASSLTGSYEQYF TGTGCCAGCAGTTTAACGGGCTCCTACGAGCAGTACTTC
TRBJ2-7 TRBV27 - - CASRDSSSYEQYF TGTGCCAGCAGGGACAGTAGCTCCTACGAGCAGTACTTC
TRBJ2-3 TRBV10-2 TRBD2 - CASSDPGLAGDSSTDTQYF TGCGCCAGCAGTGACCCGGGACTAGCGGGGGACTCTAGCACAGATACGCAGTATTTT
TRBJ1-2 TRBV6-5 - - CASSTGNYGYTF TGTGCCAGCTCTACAGGGAACTATGGCTACACCTTC
TRBJ1-1 TRBV18 - - CASSPKGVAGTGAFF TGTGCCAGCTCACCAAAGGGGGTGGCCGGGACGGGAGCTTTCTTT
TRBJ2-5 TRBV9 TRBD1 - CASSARDRGGQETQYF TGTGCCAGCAGCGCCCGGGACAGGGGCGGTCAAGAGACCCAGTACTTC
TRBJ1-2 TRBV7-8 - - CASSSATLPRGYTF TGTGCCAGCAGCTCGGCAACCCTCCCGAGGGGCTACACCTTC
TRBJ2-2 TRBV6-5 TRBD1 - CASNRQGARTGELFF TGTGCCAGCAATAGACAGGGGGCAAGGACCGGGGAGCTGTTTTTT
TRBJ1-1 TRBV7-2 - - CASGGKNTEAFF TGTGCTAGTGGGGGCAAGAACACTGAAGCTTTCTTT
TRBJ2-1 TRBV4-1 TRBD1 - CASSQEGTGGLNEQFF TGCGCCAGCAGCCAAGAGGGGACAGGGGGTTTGAATGAGCAGTTCTTC
TRBJ1-2 TRBV19 - - CASRNGLENYGYTF TGTGCCAGTAGAAACGGACTGGAGAACTATGGCTACACCTTC
TRBJ1-1 TRBV14 - - CASSQQGGTEAFF TGTGCCAGCAGCCAACAGGGTGGCACTGAAGCTTTCTTT
TRBJ1-6 TRBV9 - - CASSVAAQGANSPLHF TGTGCCAGCAGCGTAGCCGCGCAGGGTGCTAATTCACCCCTCCACTTT